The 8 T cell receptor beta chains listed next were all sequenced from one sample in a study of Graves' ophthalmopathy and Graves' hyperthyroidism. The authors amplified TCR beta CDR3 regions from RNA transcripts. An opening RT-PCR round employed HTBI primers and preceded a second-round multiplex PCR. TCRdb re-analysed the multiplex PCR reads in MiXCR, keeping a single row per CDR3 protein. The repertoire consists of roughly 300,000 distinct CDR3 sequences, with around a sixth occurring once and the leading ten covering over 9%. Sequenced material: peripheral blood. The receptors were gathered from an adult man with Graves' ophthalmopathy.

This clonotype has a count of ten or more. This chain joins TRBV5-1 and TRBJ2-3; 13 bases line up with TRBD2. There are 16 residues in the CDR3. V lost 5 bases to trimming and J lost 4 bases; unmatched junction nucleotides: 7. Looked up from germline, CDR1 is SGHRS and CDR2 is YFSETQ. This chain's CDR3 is CASREGLAGDADTQYF. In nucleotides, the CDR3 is TGCGCCAGCAGGGAAGGACTAGCGGGAGATGCAGATACGCAGTATTTT.

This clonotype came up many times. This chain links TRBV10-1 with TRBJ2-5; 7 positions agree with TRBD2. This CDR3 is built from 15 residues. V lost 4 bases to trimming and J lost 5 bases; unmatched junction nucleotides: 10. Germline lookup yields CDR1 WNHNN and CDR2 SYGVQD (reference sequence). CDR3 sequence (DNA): TGCGCCAGCAGTGCGAATAGCGGGTCGGGGGAGACCCAGTACTTC. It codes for CASSANSGSGETQYF.

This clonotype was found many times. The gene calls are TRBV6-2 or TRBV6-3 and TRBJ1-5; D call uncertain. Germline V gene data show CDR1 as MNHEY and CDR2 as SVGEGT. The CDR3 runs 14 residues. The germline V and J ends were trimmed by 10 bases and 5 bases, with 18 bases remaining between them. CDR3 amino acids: CATDPMASYQPQHF. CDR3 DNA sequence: TGTGCCACCGATCCGATGGCCAGTTATCAGCCCCAGCATTTT.

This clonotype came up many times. This chain's CDR3 is CASSSSSVYEQYF. The DNA of the CDR3 is TGTGCCAGCAGTTCCTCTAGCGTATACGAGCAGTACTTC. This chain joins TRBV6-2 or TRBV6-3 and TRBJ2-7; D may be TRBD2 (6 bases). CDR3 length: 13 residues. Trimming took off 4 bases at V and 4 bases at J, with 11 bases between the two ends. Germline V gene data show CDR1 as MNHEY and CDR2 as SVGEGT.

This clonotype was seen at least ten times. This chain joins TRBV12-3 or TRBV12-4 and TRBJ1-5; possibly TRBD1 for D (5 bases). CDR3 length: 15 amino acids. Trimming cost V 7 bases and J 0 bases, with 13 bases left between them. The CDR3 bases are TGTGCCAGCACCCTCCGGAGGGGTAGCAATCAGCCCCAGCATTTT. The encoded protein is CASTLRRGSNQPQHF.

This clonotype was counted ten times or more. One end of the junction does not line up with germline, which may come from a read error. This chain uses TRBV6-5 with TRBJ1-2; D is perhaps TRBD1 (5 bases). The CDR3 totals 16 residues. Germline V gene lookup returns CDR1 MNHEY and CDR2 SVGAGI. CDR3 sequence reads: CVSSYSMKTASDGYTF. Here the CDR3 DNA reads TGTGTCAGCAGTTACTCGATGAAGACAGCCTCCGATGGCTACACCTTC.

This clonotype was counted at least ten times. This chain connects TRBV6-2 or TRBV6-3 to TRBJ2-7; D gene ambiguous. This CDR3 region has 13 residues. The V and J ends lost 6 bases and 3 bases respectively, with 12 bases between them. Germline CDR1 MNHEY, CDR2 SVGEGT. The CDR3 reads CASSPPAVYEQYF. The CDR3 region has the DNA TGTGCCAGCAGCCCCCCCGCCGTCTACGAGCAGTACTTC.

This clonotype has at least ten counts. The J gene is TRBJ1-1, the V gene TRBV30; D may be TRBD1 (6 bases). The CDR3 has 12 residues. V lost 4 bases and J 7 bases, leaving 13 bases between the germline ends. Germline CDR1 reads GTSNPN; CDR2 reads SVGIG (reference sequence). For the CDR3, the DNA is TGTGCCTGGACTAGACAGGCGGGTGAAGCTTTCTTT. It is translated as CAWTRQAGEAFF.